The source of this TCR beta chain is a study of cytomegalovirus exposure and HLA in healthy donors. Overall study findings and caveats: TCR beta chains numbering more than 150 were designated cytomegalovirus-associated. Near-uniform donor sequencing depth was presumed by presence/absence analyses.

Trimming shortened V by 6 bases and J by 5 bases, and 13 bases separated the two germline ends. Germline CDR1 is WSHSY and CDR2 is SAAADI. This CDR3 spans 13 amino acids. This clone has a single count. What it binds is not known. Likely unrecorded immune exposures existed in these nominally healthy donors. With 60 Vbeta and 13 Jbeta primers, the PCR was carried out. In the study's own analysis: In a later analysis, around 10 million of 83 million or so unique beta chains occurred in at least two donors. Here immunoSEQ multiplex PCR was the method, and the copy in TCRdb shows in-frame clones only, minus some. V and J calls and clone size are given by that table; D and trimming were obtained from the DNA. The sample has 150,000 to 200,000 clones, around 75% seen once.

The chain carries TRBV10-2 and TRBJ2-5; D may be TRBD1 (5 bases). The specimen was PBMCs. The source is a woman aged 30 to 39 in good health and CMV-seropositive. The CDR3 spells CASSLGALETQYF. The CDR3 bases are TGCGCCAGCAGCCTAGGGGCTCTGGAGACCCAGTACTTC.